A selection of T cell receptor beta chains follows, all from one sample in a study of CD8 T cells in Susac syndrome. MiXCR, run by TCRdb on the immunoSEQ multiplex PCR reads, gives a single entry per CDR3 protein. The sample yields about 150,000 distinct CDR3 sequences, 90% to 95% seen once. Source material: CD8+ T cells from PBMCs. The receptors shown here come from a human donor with multiple sclerosis. Both conserved end residues are part of each CDR3. The order of the fields is V gene, clone size, D gene, J gene, CDR3 protein, CDR3 DNA. D genes are given only for firm matches. Size values are once, few and many counts, or a class for expanded clones, and some rows have none.

TRBV20-1	once	.	TRBJ2-3	CSARDQETSTDTQYF	TGCAGTGCTAGAGATCAGGAGACTAGCACAGATACGCAGTATTTT
TRBV11-1	.	.	TRBJ2-1	CASSPRPLSYNEQFF	TGTGCCAGCAGCCCGCGACCTCTCTCCTACAATGAGCAGTTCTTC
TRBV12-3/TRBV12-4	.	TRBD1	TRBJ2-3	CASSWTGGTDTQYF	TGTGCCAGCAGTTGGACAGGCGGAACAGATACGCAGTATTTT
TRBV7-2	.	.	TRBJ2-3	CASSDRDPGTDTQYF	TGTGCCAGCAGCGACCGGGACCCGGGCACAGATACGCAGTATTTT
TRBV9	.	TRBD1	TRBJ2-5	CASSARTGIPPGETQYF	TGTGCCAGCAGCGCCCGGACAGGGATACCACCAGGAGAGACCCAGTACTTC
TRBV19	.	.	TRBJ1-2	CASTRQNYGYTF	TGTGCCAGTACGAGACAGAACTATGGCTACACCTTC
TRBV5-8	.	.	TRBJ2-1	CASTRVLEYSYNEQFF	TGTGCCAGCACCCGGGTCTTGGAGTACTCCTACAATGAGCAGTTCTTC
TRBV9	.	TRBD2	TRBJ2-4	CASSASGGPGDIQYF	TGTGCCAGCAGCGCCAGCGGGGGGCCGGGGGACATTCAGTACTTC
TRBV24-1	once	.	TRBJ1-2	CAPGRVRGYGYTF	TGTGCCCCGGGGAGGGTAAGGGGTTATGGCTACACCTTC
TRBV12-3/TRBV12-4	.	TRBD2	TRBJ2-1	CASSPLAVGRREQFF	TGTGCCAGCAGTCCCCTAGCGGTGGGGCGGCGTGAGCAGTTCTTC
TRBV3-1	.	.	TRBJ2-5	CASSWKDETQYF	TGTGCCAGCAGTTGGAAGGATGAGACCCAGTACTTC